This T cell receptor beta chain was recovered during a study of shared clonotypes between healthy human individuals. CD45RA+ naive and CD45RA-negative memory subsets were separated from CD4+ cells. The material for each subset, its genomic DNA, was split evenly across several immunoSEQ plates. Libraries were prepared by immunoSEQ multiplex PCR; TCRdb keeps only in-frame clonotypes and omits some of them. Here the sample spans 550,000 to 700,000 clones, less than 80% being singletons. The CDR3 length is 14 residues. V was cut by 0 bases and J by 0 bases, with 5 bases left in between. Germline V gives CDR1 SGHDT, CDR2 YYEEEE. In regard to this clone: Its antigen is not identified.

Whole-study findings and limits: Naive subsets generally had larger estimated richness than memory subsets.

Sequences were obtained from memory CD4+ T cells sorted from blood. Subset given: CD45RA-negative fraction. The sequence was collected from a woman aged 25-40 years in good health. The V call is TRBV5-6, the J call TRBJ2-3; D not resolved. The CDR3 coding sequence is TGTGCCAGCAGCTTGGGGACCAGCACAGATACGCAGTATTTT. It codes for CASSLGTSTDTQYF.